Many counts were recorded for the clone carrying this T cell receptor beta chain. What it binds is unknown. The sample comes from a study of early T cells in non-severe SARS-CoV-2 infection. Study-level background: Chains were not paired, and sequencing was done on bulk RNA from unsorted whole blood.

General study points: Matches to VDJdb favored anti-spike CD8 responses and missed private and CD4 specificities.

The V gene's germline CDR1 is SQVTM and CDR2 ANQGSEA. The V and J ends lost 8 bases and 1 base respectively, with 14 bases between them. The CDR3 spans 13 residues. TCRdb redid the calling of the 5' RACE reads with MiXCR, one entry per CDR3 protein. In the table there are some 73,000 distinct CDR3 sequences, approximately 12% of which are singletons. This clonotype was sampled from an adult who was a healthcare worker with PCR-confirmed SARS-CoV-2 infection or an uninfected control (not recorded which). The V call is TRBV29-1, the J call TRBJ2-5, with D possibly matching TRBD2 (6 bases). The sequenced sample consisted of whole blood. This chain's CDR3 is CSLRRGLQETQYF. DNA for the CDR3: TGCAGCTTGAGAAGGGGACTCCAAGAGACCCAGTACTTC.